This T cell receptor (beta chain) emerged from a study of shared clonotypes between healthy human individuals. General study results and limits: The generation probabilities recorded for non-shared clonotypes fell below those of clonotypes shared by all four donors. In having few donors, the study represented limited genetic and exposure-history diversity.

This clone was seen only a few times. Its antigen is not known. Researchers partitioned CD4+ cells into CD45RA+ naive and CD45RA-negative memory subsets. The germline V gene encodes CDR1 MNHEY and CDR2 SMNVEV (reference sequence). The CDR3 has 14 residues. V lost 0 bases, J lost 6 bases, and 5 bases stayed unmatched. Sequenced by immunoSEQ multiplex PCR; TCRdb stores in-frame clones only, minus some. The sample has 980,000 or so clones, over 60% seen once; the top ten hold roughly 1.5%. This clonotype originated in a man aged 18-30 years in good health. The source material was memory CD4+ T cells sorted from blood. Subset of the sample: CD45RA-negative fraction. The rearrangement joins TRBV27 to TRBJ2-7; 7 bases are shared with TRBD2. The CDR3 coding sequence is TGTGCCAGCAGTTTATCGGGGGGGGTGGGCGAGCAGTACTTC. Translated, it gives CASSLSGGVGEQYF.